The 31 T cell receptor beta chains below come from one sample, sequenced in a study of chemoradiotherapy in HPV16-positive cancers. Assay: immunoSEQ multiplex PCR; the TCRdb copy retains only in-frame clones and omits some. Among some 5,900 clones listed, around four fifths were seen once. Sequences were derived from tumor tissue, sampled from a patient who underwent chemoradiotherapy. These receptors all come from a human donor with HPV-associated anogenital cancer.

Concerning this clone itself: The junction departs from the called germline gene at one end, perhaps through a read error. The J gene is TRBJ2-1, the V gene TRBV7-7; 8 bases fit TRBD1. The germline V gene has CDR1 SSHAT and CDR2 FNYEAQ (reference sequence). The CDR3 contains 15 residues. Here the CDR3 DNA reads TGTGCTAGCAGCCCAGGGACAGGAACCCACAATGAGCAGTTCTTC. Encoded protein: CASSPGTGTHNEQFF.

The chain joins TRBV7-2 to TRBJ1-3; D is uncertain. The CDR3 extends over 17 amino acids. V was pared by 5 bases and J by 3 bases, with 20 bases between. The germline CDR1 and CDR2 sequences are SGHTA and FQGNSA. CDR3 coding DNA: TGTGCCAGCAGCCAAACGATCGACACCCAGATTGGAAACACCATATATTTT. Amino acid sequence: CASSQTIDTQIGNTIYF. Supplemented by reference TRBV7-2 and TRBJ1-3, the full variable domain reads GAGVSQSPSNKVTEKGKDVELRCDPISGHTALYWYRQSLGQGLEFLIYFQGNSAPDKSGLPSDRFSAERTGGSVSTLTIQRTQQEDSAVYLCASSQTIDTQIGNTIYFGEGSWLTVV.

This chain connects TRBV10-3 to TRBJ1-2, with a possible D match to TRBD1 (6 bases). CDR1 and CDR2 (germline): ENHRY, SYGVKD. The CDR3 spans 17 residues. The ends were cut back, 9 bases at V and 0 bases at J, with 23 bases in the middle. CDR3: CAMGGGGGGGTNYGYTF. CDR3 DNA sequence: TGTGCCATGGGTGGGGGGGGCGGGGGAGGAACTAACTATGGCTACACCTTC.

V is TRBV6-1 and J is TRBJ2-7; tentatively, D is TRBD2 (5 bases). The CDR3 runs 13 residues. CDR1 is MNHNS, CDR2 SASEGT, per germline. Trimming removed 6 bases at V and 6 bases at J, with 15 bases between. The CDR3 coding sequence is TGTGCCAGCAGCCTCCGAGGGCGAGGCGAGCAGTACTTC. Its protein is CASSLRGRGEQYF.

The CDR3 DNA sequence: TGTGCCAGCAGCGTAGAACAGGGCCCTGAAAAACTGTTTTTT. Protein product: CASSVEQGPEKLFF. The rearrangement links TRBV9 to TRBJ1-4; tentatively, D is TRBD1 (6 bases). This CDR3 contains 14 residues. Germline V gene sequence: CDR1 SGDLS, CDR2 YYNGEE. Deletions cut 0 bases from V and 7 bases from J, with 10 bases between.

The chain links TRBV5-1 to TRBJ2-3; the D is unclear. Germline CDR1 and CDR2: SGHRS and YFSETQ. Trimming removed 6 bases from V and 2 bases from J, with 4 bases in between. There are 11 residues in the CDR3. CDR3 DNA sequence: TGCGCCAGCACAGACACAGATACGCAGTATTTT. Amino acid sequence: CASTDTDTQYF.

The chain recombines TRBV18 with TRBJ1-3, with D maybe TRBD1 (5 bases). CDR3 length equals 18 residues. The V gene lost 3 bases and the J gene lost 0 bases, with 18 bases spanning the gap. Germline V gene sequence: CDR1 KGHSH, CDR2 LQKENI. The CDR3 DNA sequence: TGTGCCAGCTCACCGGCAGCGGCTGACAGAGTCTCTGGAAACACCATATATTTT. Translated: CASSPAAADRVSGNTIYF.

The CDR3 DNA reads TGTGCCAGCAGCGCCCGGGGGACAGCAGACAATGAGCAGTTCTTC. Its protein product is CASSARGTADNEQFF. The chain combines TRBV9 with TRBJ2-1; D may be TRBD1 (7 bases). The V gene's germline CDR1 is SGDLS and CDR2 YYNGEE. This CDR3 region has 15 residues. V gave up 3 bases and J gave up 5 bases, with 15 bases separating them. The full variable domain, with the rest looked up from reference TRBV9 and TRBJ2-1, is DSGVTQTPKHLITATGQRVTLRCSPRSGDLSVYWYQQSLDQGLQFLIQYYNGEERAKGNILERFSAQQFPDLHSELNLSSLELGDSALYFCASSARGTADNEQFFGPGTRLTVL.

This chain uses TRBV4-1 with TRBJ1-2, with D possibly TRBD1 on 5 matching bases. Germline V CDR1 and CDR2: MGHRA, YSYEKL. The CDR3 extends over 16 amino acids. The ends were cut back, 4 bases at V and 3 bases at J, with 18 bases in the middle. CDR3 DNA sequence: TGCGCCAGCAGCCCAAGATGGGGGGAGGGAGACTATGGCTACACCTTC. It translates to CASSPRWGEGDYGYTF.

J is TRBJ2-5 and V is TRBV7-2; 8 bases are a match to TRBD1. This CDR3 contains 14 residues. CDR1 SGHTA and CDR2 FQGNSA come from the germline V gene. Trimming at V came to 5 bases and at J to 2 bases, leaving 4 bases not matched to a gene. The CDR3 protein is CASSLTGGQETQYF. CDR3 nucleotide sequence: TGTGCCAGCAGCCTAACAGGGGGGCAAGAGACCCAGTACTTC.

The J gene is TRBJ2-6, the V gene TRBV9; D remains unclear. Germline CDR1 is SGDLS and CDR2 is YYNGEE. V was trimmed by 0 bases and J by 4 bases, leaving 8 bases between them. The CDR3 consists of 15 residues. The CDR3 loop is CASSVGQYGANVLTF. In DNA form, the CDR3 reads TGTGCCAGCAGCGTAGGCCAATACGGGGCCAACGTCCTGACTTTC.

The chain joins TRBV19 to TRBJ1-5; maybe TRBD1 (5 bases). The CDR3 length is 12 residues. Germline V CDR1 and CDR2: LNHDA, SQIVND (reference sequence). Trimming took 3 bases from V and 7 from J, leaving 7 bases between them. DNA for the CDR3: TGTGCCAGTAGTATGGGACGACAGCCCCAGCATTTT. Translation gives CASSMGRQPQHF.

This chain links TRBV19 with TRBJ2-1; tentative D call: TRBD2 (7 bases). The CDR3 has 17 residues. CDR1 and CDR2 from the germline V gene are LNHDA and SQIVND (reference sequence). V lost 6 bases to trimming and J lost 2 bases, with 20 bases between them. The CDR3 here is CASRSPRAGATYNEQFF. Here the CDR3 DNA reads TGTGCCAGTAGATCCCCCAGGGCGGGGGCCACCTACAATGAGCAGTTCTTC.

The chain couples TRBV6-5 to TRBJ1-2; D unclear. Trimming stripped 6 bases from V and 8 bases from J, with 22 bases between. Germline lookup yields CDR1 MNHEY and CDR2 SVGAGI. This CDR3 is 15 amino acids long. CDR3 sequence: CASSRFLGASGGYTF. The DNA of the CDR3 is TGTGCCAGCAGCCGCTTTTTGGGCGCGTCAGGAGGCTACACCTTC.

CDR3: CASSWGGVGDEKLFF. The DNA of the CDR3 is TGCGCCAGCAGCTGGGGGGGCGTTGGGGATGAAAAACTGTTTTTT. The rearrangement joins TRBV5-1 to TRBJ1-4; tentative D call: TRBD1 (6 bases). Trimming removed 3 bases from V and 6 bases from J, with 15 bases in between. The CDR3 extends over 15 amino acids. The germline gives CDR1 SGHRS, CDR2 YFSETQ. Complete variable domain (other parts from reference TRBV5-1 and TRBJ1-4): KAGVTQTPRYLIKTRGQQVTLSCSPISGHRSVSWYQQTPGQGLQFLFEYFSETQRNKGNFPGRFSGRQFSNSRSEMNVSTLELGDSALYLCASSWGGVGDEKLFFGSGTQLSVL.

The CDR3 is CASSQGTDRAYNEQFF. In nucleotides, the CDR3 is TGTGCCAGCAGCCAGGGAACGGACAGGGCTTACAATGAGCAGTTCTTC. The V and J genes are TRBV14 and TRBJ2-1, with 8 bases fitting TRBD1. CDR3 size: 16 residues. Trimming took 3 bases from V and 4 from J; bases not matched to a gene: 8. CDR1 is SGHDN, CDR2 FVKESK, per germline.

This rearrangement joins TRBV10-3 to TRBJ1-1, with 7 bases that match TRBD1. V shed 6 bases and J 6 bases; nucleotides not matched to a gene: 7. The CDR3 length is 13 residues. Germline V gene data show CDR1 as ENHRY and CDR2 as SYGVKD. CDR3 sequence (DNA): TGTGCCATCAGCCGGGGACAGAGCCCTGAAGCTTTCTTT. Amino acids: CAISRGQSPEAFF.

J is TRBJ1-1 and V is TRBV27, with D unclear. The CDR3 sequence is 13 residues long. V dropped 8 bases and J dropped 11 bases, with 21 bases sitting between them. Germline V CDR1 and CDR2: MNHEY, SMNVEV (reference sequence). The CDR3 region has the DNA TGTGCCAGCGGACCCGGGGATGGGTTGGATGCTTTCTTT. Translating it yields CASGPGDGLDAFF.

V is TRBV9 and J is TRBJ1-3, with D perhaps matching TRBD1 (6 bases). The CDR3 extends over 19 amino acids. CDR1 is SGDLS, CDR2 YYNGEE, per germline. The germline V and J ends were trimmed by 0 bases and 0 bases, with 19 bases remaining between them. The CDR3 loop reads CASSVGSTTGPFSGNTIYF. As DNA, the CDR3 is TGTGCCAGCAGCGTAGGATCGACGACAGGCCCTTTCTCTGGAAACACCATATATTTT.

The V gene is TRBV29-1, the J gene TRBJ2-2, with 10 positions matching TRBD1. This CDR3 has 15 residues. Trimming at V came to 7 bases and at J to 7 bases, leaving 12 bases not matched to a gene. The V gene's germline CDR1 is SQVTM and CDR2 ANQGSEA. The DNA of the CDR3 is TGCAGCGGTGGGGGGACAGGGGTTACGATCGGGGAGCTGTTTTTT. Encoded protein: CSGGGTGVTIGELFF.

The V gene is TRBV5-1, the J gene TRBJ2-3; no firm D call. This CDR3 spans 14 amino acids. Trimming stripped 4 bases from V and 0 bases from J, with 9 bases between. Looked up from germline, CDR1 is SGHRS and CDR2 is YFSETQ. Here the CDR3 DNA reads TGCGCCAGCAGCCGAGGTCAGAGCACAGATACGCAGTATTTT. Translation: CASSRGQSTDTQYF.

The V gene is TRBV2, the J gene TRBJ2-7; D not certain. Trimming stripped 3 bases from V and 0 bases from J, with 9 bases between. This CDR3 has 14 amino acids. CDR1 is SNHLY, CDR2 FYNNEI, per germline. The CDR3 sequence is CASSEGSFSYEQYF. The CDR3 DNA reads TGTGCCAGCAGTGAGGGCTCTTTCTCCTACGAGCAGTACTTC.

The chain has TRBV7-3 and TRBJ1-1; unclear D gene. V lost 6 bases and J 1 base, leaving 9 bases between the germline ends. CDR1 is SGHTA, CDR2 FQGTGA, per germline. The CDR3 length is 13 residues. CDR3 in amino acids: CASRGGSNTEAFF. As DNA, the CDR3 is TGTGCCAGCAGAGGAGGTTCGAACACTGAAGCTTTCTTT.

This clone is deemed medium-sized (0.01 to 0.1%). The V and J genes are TRBV19 and TRBJ2-2; a possible D gene is TRBD1 (6 bases). Germline CDR1 and CDR2: LNHDA and SQIVND (reference sequence). The CDR3 is 13 residues long. V lost 7 bases to trimming and J lost 6 bases, with 12 bases between them. CDR3 nucleotides: TGTGCCAGTAAAACAACAGGGTCCGGGGAGCTGTTTTTT. It is translated as CASKTTGSGELFF.

The chain carries TRBV7-2 and TRBJ1-1; D uncertain. Trimming removed 5 bases from V and 4 bases from J, with 14 bases in between. The CDR3 is made up of 14 amino acids. Germline assignment: CDR1 SGHTA and CDR2 FQGNSA. The DNA for the CDR3 is TGTGCCAGCAGCCCGGGCGGGCTGCGCACTGAAGCTTTCTTT. Protein: CASSPGGLRTEAFF. The complete variable domain, with remaining parts taken from reference TRBV7-2 and TRBJ1-1, reads GAGVSQSPSNKVTEKGKDVELRCDPISGHTALYWYRQSLGQGLEFLIYFQGNSAPDKSGLPSDRFSAERTGGSVSTLTIQRTQQEDSAVYLCASSPGGLRTEAFFGQGTRLTVV.

The chain recombines TRBV5-1 with TRBJ1-3; D not resolved. Germline V gene data show CDR1 as SGHRS and CDR2 as YFSETQ. CDR3 size: 15 residues. Trimming stripped 4 bases from V and 2 bases from J, with 13 bases between. This chain's CDR3 is CASSRSYLPGNTIYF. The CDR3 region has the DNA TGCGCCAGCAGCCGGTCTTACCTCCCTGGAAACACCATATATTTT. Full variable domain (outside the CDR3, taken from reference TRBV5-1 and TRBJ1-3): KAGVTQTPRYLIKTRGQQVTLSCSPISGHRSVSWYQQTPGQGLQFLFEYFSETQRNKGNFPGRFSGRQFSNSRSEMNVSTLELGDSALYLCASSRSYLPGNTIYFGEGSWLTVV.

The V gene is TRBV5-1, the J gene TRBJ2-5; D is perhaps TRBD2 (7 bases). Germline lookup yields CDR1 SGHRS and CDR2 YFSETQ. The CDR3 contains 17 residues. The V gene lost 5 bases and the J gene lost 5 bases, with 25 bases spanning the gap. The CDR3, as DNA: TGCGCCAGCAGTTTTCGACGGGGGGCTATTCAATCGGAGACCCAGTACTTC. Residues: CASSFRRGAIQSETQYF.

This sequence joins TRBV11-2 and TRBJ2-1; D gene unclear. V was trimmed by 10 bases and J by 9 bases, leaving 28 bases between them. The CDR3 contains 16 residues. Germline V gene lookup returns CDR1 SGHAT and CDR2 FQNNGV. The DNA of the CDR3 is TGTGCCACGACCCCCGGCGGTCTTCTTACGGCGAGTGAGCAGTTCTTC. Amino acids: CATTPGGLLTASEQFF.

This sequence joins TRBV5-1 and TRBJ2-7, with 9 nucleotides matching TRBD1. CDR1 and CDR2 (germline): SGHRS, YFSETQ. The CDR3 contains 16 residues. J was trimmed by 1 base and V by 0 bases; bases with no gene match: 5. This CDR3 is CASSLDGGQGSYEQYF. CDR3 sequence (DNA): TGCGCCAGCAGCTTGGACGGGGGACAGGGATCCTACGAGCAGTACTTC.

The chain uses TRBV9 and TRBJ1-1; unclear D gene. Germline V CDR1 and CDR2: SGDLS, YYNGEE. The CDR3 consists of 14 residues. With 0 bases removed from V and 0 bases from J, the gap between germline ends came to 6 bases. Here the CDR3 reads CASSVGWLNTEAFF. In DNA, the CDR3 is TGTGCCAGCAGCGTAGGCTGGCTGAACACTGAAGCTTTCTTT.

Remarks on this clone: Relative to the germline gene, one junction end is altered; a read error may explain this. The J gene is TRBJ2-7, the V gene TRBV2, with 9 positions matching TRBD1. CDR1 is SNHLY, CDR2 FYNNEI, per germline. This CDR3 is 14 amino acids long. CDR3 DNA sequence: TGTGCCAGCAGTCGACAGGGGGTCCCCTACGAGCAGCACTTC. It specifies CASSRQGVPYEQHF.